A single sample gave rise to the 17 T cell receptor beta chains below, sequenced in a study of cytomegalovirus exposure and HLA in healthy donors. The PCR was carried out with 60 Vbeta primers and 13 Jbeta primers. Produced via immunoSEQ multiplex PCR; TCRdb's table is partial and in-frame only. The sample lists 130,000 or so clones; about 69% were seen once. Sequenced sample: PBMCs. These receptors originate from a man aged 25 to 45 in good health and CMV-seronegative.

This sequence joins TRBV10-3 and TRBJ2-3; 9 bases fit TRBD2. The germline V gene encodes CDR1 ENHRY and CDR2 SYGVKD. V dropped 6 bases and J dropped 4; count of bases not matched to a gene: 2. The CDR3 extends over 13 amino acids. CDR3: CAIRIAGADTQYF. As DNA, the CDR3 is TGTGCCATCAGAATAGCGGGGGCAGATACGCAGTATTTT.

Comment on this clone: Other DNA sequences from this sample encode an identical CDR3 as well. CDR3 in amino acids: CASSLGQGNQPQHF. As DNA, the CDR3 is TGTGCCAGCAGTTTGGGACAGGGGAATCAGCCCCAGCATTTT. The chain is built from TRBV27 and TRBJ1-5; TRBD1 matches 10 bases. This CDR3 is built from 14 residues. Germline lookup yields CDR1 MNHEY and CDR2 SMNVEV (reference sequence). With V trimmed by 3 bases and J by 4 bases, 0 bases remained unmatched.

This rearrangement joins TRBV28 to TRBJ1-2, with no clear D. Looked up from germline, CDR1 is MDHEN and CDR2 is SYDVKM. The CDR3 is made up of 17 amino acids. Deletions cut 6 bases from V and 1 base from J, with 21 bases between. CDR3 DNA sequence: TGTGCCAGCAGCTCCAGACTAGGCGGGATAGTTAACTATGGCTACACCTTC. Translation gives CASSSRLGGIVNYGYTF.

The chain joins TRBV11-1 to TRBJ2-1; D remains unclear. Germline V gene data show CDR1 as SGHAT and CDR2 as FQDESV (reference sequence). The CDR3 is 15 residues long. V lost 3 bases to trimming and J lost 7 bases, with 16 bases between them. CDR3 sequence (DNA): TGTGCCAGCAGCTTGTTCCGTCCGGGTACAAATGAGCAGTTCTTC. It yields the protein CASSLFRPGTNEQFF.

V usage is TRBV28 and J usage is TRBJ2-3, with D tentatively TRBD1 (7 bases). CDR3 length equals 15 residues. Trimming removed 7 bases at V and 10 bases at J, with 24 bases between. Per germline, CDR1 MDHEN and CDR2 SYDVKM. CDR3 bases: TGTGCCAGCATAGGGGGCGGGGCCCACGCAGCGTCGCAGTATTTT. Protein product: CASIGGGAHAASQYF.

The table lists this clone with a few counts. This chain connects TRBV7-3 to TRBJ1-1; perhaps TRBD1 as D (6 bases). V lost 1 base and J 4 bases, leaving 10 bases between the germline ends. CDR1 is SGHTA and CDR2 is FQGTGA in the germline V gene. This CDR3 has 14 residues. CDR3: CASSLIPRGTEAFF. Here the CDR3 DNA reads TGTGCCAGCAGCTTAATTCCCAGGGGCACTGAAGCTTTCTTT. Full variable domain (remainder filled in from reference TRBV7-3 and TRBJ1-1): GAGVSQTPSNKVTEKGKYVELRCDPISGHTALYWYRQSLGQGPEFLIYFQGTGAADDSGLPNDRFFAVRPEGSVSTLKIQRTERGDSAVYLCASSLIPRGTEAFFGQGTRLTVV.

The chain employs TRBV6-5 and TRBJ2-7; no firm D call. The CDR3 is 12 residues long. Germline V lookup: CDR1 MNHEY, CDR2 SVGAGI. V was cut by 6 bases and J by 3 bases, with 9 bases left in between. The CDR3 here is CASSFSGYEQYF. For the CDR3, the DNA is TGTGCCAGCAGCTTCAGTGGCTACGAGCAGTACTTC.

The chain joins TRBV4-1 to TRBJ2-7; 10 bases agree with TRBD2. V dropped 1 base and J dropped 4; count of bases not matched to a gene: 4. Germline V CDR1 and CDR2: MGHRA, YSYEKL. The CDR3 has 15 residues. The CDR3 DNA follows: TGCGCCAGCAGCCAAGGGACTAGCGGTAGGTACGAGCAGTACTTC. Amino acid sequence: CASSQGTSGRYEQYF.

CDR3 nucleotides: TGTGCCAGCGTTTACAGCGGGGGCTACACCTTC. As protein: CASVYSGGYTF. This chain links TRBV2 with TRBJ1-2; the D is unclear. CDR1 SNHLY and CDR2 FYNNEI come from the germline V gene. Deletions cut 8 bases from V and 8 bases from J, with 12 bases between. This CDR3 has 11 residues.

The CDR3 here is CASSLDAGGNEQYF. The CDR3 bases are TGTGCCAGCAGCTTAGACGCAGGGGGGAACGAGCAGTACTTC. J is TRBJ2-7 and V is TRBV7-3, with TRBD1 as a possible D gene (7 bases). From germline, CDR1 is SGHTA and CDR2 FQGTGA. Trimming removed 2 bases from V and 5 bases from J, with 13 bases in between. The CDR3 is 14 residues long.

J is TRBJ2-7 and V is TRBV15, with TRBD1 identical over 8 bases. CDR1 is LNHNV and CDR2 is YYDKDF in the germline V gene (reference sequence). Trimming at V came to 1 base and at J to 0 bases, leaving 2 bases not matched to a gene. The CDR3 is 15 residues long. This chain's CDR3 is CATSRGQGISYEQYF. CDR3 in DNA: TGTGCCACCAGCAGAGGACAGGGGATCTCCTACGAGCAGTACTTC.

The chain recombines TRBV13 with TRBJ1-2; D might be TRBD1 (5 bases). Trimming took off 1 base at V and 10 bases at J, with 10 bases between the two ends. The germline V gene encodes CDR1 PRHDT and CDR2 FYEKMQ (reference sequence). CDR3 length: 12 residues. CDR3 sequence (DNA): TGTGCCAGCAGCTTAGTCGGGGGAGCCTACACCTTC. This gives the protein CASSLVGGAYTF.

This sequence joins TRBV4-1 and TRBJ2-5; 7 positions match TRBD2. The trim removed 0 bases at V and 4 bases at J, leaving 2 bases unmatched. Per germline, CDR1 MGHRA and CDR2 YSYEKL. CDR3 length equals 14 residues. The CDR3 reads CASSQDSGLETQYF. CDR3 DNA sequence: TGCGCCAGCAGCCAAGATAGCGGGCTAGAGACCCAGTACTTC.

CDR3 protein: CASSLRTSTDTQYF. As DNA, the CDR3 is TGTGCCAGCAGCCTACGGACTAGCACAGATACGCAGTATTTT. The chain employs TRBV7-9 and TRBJ2-3, with a possible D match to TRBD2 (5 bases). There are 14 residues in the CDR3. With 5 bases removed from V and 0 bases from J, the gap between germline ends came to 9 bases. The V gene's germline CDR1 is SEHNR and CDR2 FQNEAQ (reference sequence).

V usage is TRBV18 and J usage is TRBJ1-5, with 8 bases lining up with TRBD1. CDR3 length: 16 amino acids. Germline CDR1 and CDR2: KGHSH and LQKENI. Trimming cost V 2 bases and J 6 bases; bases outside gene matches: 9. This chain's CDR3 is CASSPEQGASGQPQHF. In DNA, the CDR3 is TGTGCCAGCTCACCAGAGCAGGGGGCTTCAGGTCAGCCCCAGCATTTT.

The J gene is TRBJ2-7, the V gene TRBV5-4; D not certain. V shed 1 base and J shed 0 bases, with 8 bases lying between them. The CDR3 is made up of 14 amino acids. From germline, CDR1 is SGHNT and CDR2 YYREEE (reference sequence). CDR3 in amino acids: CASSLQASSYEQYF. CDR3 DNA: TGTGCCAGCAGCTTGCAGGCCAGCTCCTACGAGCAGTACTTC.

This clone was found once. CDR3 sequence reads: CASSATGYEQYF. Written as DNA, the CDR3 is TGTGCCAGCAGCGCGACAGGCTACGAGCAGTACTTC. V usage is TRBV9 and J usage is TRBJ2-7, with D possibly being TRBD1 (6 bases). The length of the CDR3 is 12 residues. Per the germline V gene, CDR1 is SGDLS and CDR2 is YYNGEE. The V end lost 3 bases, the J end lost 3 bases, and 7 bases lay between the germline ends.